One and the same sample provided the 25 T cell receptor beta chains below, sequenced in a study of CD8+CD57+ T cells in acquired aplastic anemia. Profiling that covered TCR beta VDJ and CDR3 relied on genomic DNA as its template. TCRdb recomputed calls from the reads with MiXCR, one row per CDR3 protein. Of fewer than 250,000 distinct CDR3 sequences in the sample, approximately 45% were seen once. Patients included in sequencing had previously demonstrated CD8+CD57+ cell expansion by flow cytometry. Source material: sorted CD4+, CD8+, or CD8+CD57+ T cells (not recorded which) from PBMCs. The source is a human donor with aplastic anemia.

V usage is TRBV28 and J usage is TRBJ2-7, with 9 bases lining up with TRBD1. The CDR3 is 15 amino acids. Trimming removed 6 bases from V and 5 bases from J; junction bases left unmatched: 11. Germline-derived CDR1 and CDR2 are MDHEN and SYDVKM. The DNA for the CDR3 is TGTGCCAGCAGAACTGGGACAGGGCTTAACCACGAGCAGTACTTC. Amino acids: CASRTGTGLNHEQYF.

This clonotype showed up many times. This chain joins TRBV15 and TRBJ2-5; 7 nucleotides line up with TRBD1. The CDR3 extends over 15 amino acids. Losses at the gene ends were 3 bases for V and 0 bases for J; bases not matched to a gene: 4. Germline V gives CDR1 LNHNV, CDR2 YYDKDF (reference sequence). The chain's CDR3 is CATSRDRMYQETQYF. CDR3 DNA: TGTGCCACCAGCAGGGACAGGATGTACCAAGAGACCCAGTACTTC. Full variable domain (remainder filled in from reference TRBV15 and TRBJ2-5): DAMVIQNPRYQVTQFGKPVTLSCSQTLNHNVMYWYQQKSSQAPKLLFHYYDKDFNNEADTPDNFQSRRPNTSFCFLDIRSPGLGDTAMYLCATSRDRMYQETQYFGPGTRLLVL.

The chain uses TRBV6-2 or TRBV6-3 and TRBJ2-1; maybe TRBD2 (6 bases). Germline V gene data show CDR1 as MNHEY and CDR2 as SVGEGT. V was trimmed by 1 base and J by 3 bases, leaving 7 bases between them. This CDR3 contains 14 residues. The chain's CDR3 is CASSYWDFYNEQFF. The CDR3 nucleotides are TGTGCCAGCAGTTACTGGGACTTCTACAATGAGCAGTTCTTC.

The chain recombines TRBV5-1 with TRBJ2-7; 7 bases are shared with TRBD1. The length of the CDR3 is 14 residues. CDR1 and CDR2 (germline): SGHRS, YFSETQ. Trimming cost V 4 bases and J 2 bases; bases outside gene matches: 6. CDR3 residues: CASSTGQVAYEQYF. The CDR3, as DNA: TGCGCCAGCAGCACTGGACAGGTAGCCTACGAGCAGTACTTC. Combining the CDR3 with reference TRBV5-1 and TRBJ2-7 gives the whole variable domain KAGVTQTPRYLIKTRGQQVTLSCSPISGHRSVSWYQQTPGQGLQFLFEYFSETQRNKGNFPGRFSGRQFSNSRSEMNVSTLELGDSALYLCASSTGQVAYEQYFGPGTRLTVT.

This clonotype was counted ten times or more. V gene TRBV20-1 combines with J gene TRBJ2-7; 11 bases map to TRBD2. With V trimmed by 0 bases and J by 2 bases, 9 bases remained unmatched. Germline CDR1 DFQATT, CDR2 SNEGSKA (reference sequence). The CDR3 extends over 17 amino acids. Here the CDR3 DNA reads TGCAGTGCTAGAGATATGACCGGGACTAGCGGACCCTACGAGCAGTACTTC. Translated: CSARDMTGTSGPYEQYF.

The table lists this clonotype with a count of one. The chain couples TRBV12-3 or TRBV12-4 to TRBJ2-7, with D possibly TRBD2 on 6 matching bases. The CDR3 runs 13 residues. V shed 5 bases and J shed 5 bases, with 13 bases lying between them. In DNA, the CDR3 is TGTGCCAGCAGTAGCGGGCTCACCCACGAGCAGTACTTC. This encodes CASSSGLTHEQYF.

This sequence joins TRBV5-5 and TRBJ2-7; 7 bases match TRBD1. The J segment lost 3 bases and the V segment lost 2 bases, leaving 8 bases of the junction unmatched. The CDR3 is 15 amino acids. Germline-derived CDR1 and CDR2 are SGHKS and YYEKEE (reference sequence). CDR3: CASSFGTENYYEQYV. The CDR3 DNA reads as TGTGCCAGCAGCTTCGGGACAGAGAACTACTACGAGCAGTACGTC.

This sequence joins TRBV14 and TRBJ1-6; D ambiguous. CDR3 length: 11 amino acids. V lost 0 bases and J lost 15, with 6 bases in between. Germline V gives CDR1 SGHDN, CDR2 FVKESK. The CDR3 loop reads CASSQDGGLHF. CDR3 nucleotide sequence: TGTGCCAGCAGCCAAGATGGTGGCCTCCACTTT.

There are a few counts of this clonotype. The J gene is TRBJ2-1, the V gene TRBV30, with TRBD2 matching over 10 bases. The CDR3 extends over 15 amino acids. Germline CDR1 is GTSNPN and CDR2 is SVGIG (reference sequence). With V trimmed by 0 bases and J by 3 bases, 2 bases remained unmatched. The CDR3 sequence: CAWSVIAGGYNEQFF. DNA for the CDR3: TGTGCCTGGAGTGTAATAGCGGGGGGCTACAATGAGCAGTTCTTC.

The chain combines TRBV10-3 with TRBJ2-7, with 8 bases aligning to TRBD2. J lost 2 bases, V lost 10 bases, and 16 bases had no gene match. The V gene's germline CDR1 is ENHRY and CDR2 SYGVKD. The CDR3 has 16 residues. In DNA form, the CDR3 reads TGTGCCAGCACCGAACGAGGACTAGCCCCGACCTACGAGCAGTACGTC. As protein: CASTERGLAPTYEQYV.

This chain joins TRBV5-1 and TRBJ2-5; TRBD1 matches at 8 bases. The junction had 5 bases not matched to a gene; V was cut back by 2 bases and J by 5 bases. The CDR3 totals 14 residues. Germline assignment: CDR1 SGHRS and CDR2 YFSETQ. CDR3 sequence: CASSFQGAGETQYF. The CDR3 DNA reads TGCGCCAGCAGCTTTCAGGGGGCGGGGGAGACCCAGTACTTC.

Ten or more counts support this clonotype. The V and J genes are TRBV2 and TRBJ2-7, with 9 positions matching TRBD1. J lost 0 bases, V lost 4 bases, and 7 bases had no gene match. In germline, CDR1 is SNHLY, CDR2 FYNNEI. The CDR3 covers 16 residues. This chain's CDR3 is CASSGPRDRASYEQYF. The CDR3 DNA is TGTGCCAGCAGTGGTCCCCGGGACAGGGCCTCCTACGAGCAGTACTTC.

The sample holds many counts of this clonotype. This rearrangement joins TRBV29-1 to TRBJ2-1; 14 nucleotides align to TRBD2. Germline V gene sequence: CDR1 SQVTM, CDR2 ANQGSEA. Losses at the gene ends were 8 bases for V and 2 bases for J; bases not matched to a gene: 23. The CDR3 loop spans 21 amino acids. CDR3 bases: TGCAGCACAATATTTGACTCGACCGGGACTAGCGGGAGACCTACCTACAATGAGCAGTTCTTC. Its translation is CSTIFDSTGTSGRPTYNEQFF.

The V call is TRBV7-8, the J call TRBJ2-5, with D tentatively TRBD1 or TRBD2 (5 bases each). Trimming left V 1 base short and J 5 bases short, with 14 bases between. Per the germline V gene, CDR1 is SGHVS and CDR2 is FQNEAQ. The CDR3 spans 15 residues. The CDR3 region is CASSLGVGEGETQYF. In DNA, the CDR3 is TGTGCCAGCAGCTTAGGGGTAGGCGAGGGGGAGACCCAGTACTTC.

This chain uses TRBV7-3 with TRBJ2-7; TRBD2 matches 8 bases. The CDR3 is 14 amino acids. Germline V gene sequence: CDR1 SGHTA, CDR2 FQGTGA. V dropped 6 bases and J dropped 6; count of bases not matched to a gene: 10. The CDR3: CASSGGGGRAEQYF. The CDR3 DNA reads TGTGCCAGCAGTGGAGGCGGGGGGAGGGCCGAGCAGTACTTC.

A single count supports this clonotype. The junction and the germline gene differ at one end; a read error may be behind it. The chain carries TRBV29-1 and TRBJ1-3; no definite D call. The CDR3 spans 11 residues. Germline values: CDR1 SQVTM, CDR2 ANQGSEA. DNA for the CDR3: TGCAGCGTTGTCTCTGGAAGCACCATATATTTT. Protein product: CSVVSGSTIYF. The variable domain in full, completed from reference TRBV29-1 and TRBJ1-3, reads SAVISQKPSRDICQRGTSLTIQCQVDSQVTMMFWYRQQPGQSLTLIATANQGSEATYESGFVIDKFPISRPNLTFSTLTVSNMSPEDSSIYLCSVVSGSTIYFGEGSWLTVV.

This clonotype has a single count. The gene calls are TRBV25-1 and TRBJ2-7, with D perhaps given as TRBD1 or TRBD2 (7 bases each). The germline V and J ends were trimmed by 6 bases and 7 bases, with 22 bases remaining between them. The CDR3 is 15 amino acids. The germline V gene has CDR1 MGHDK and CDR2 SYGVNS. The CDR3 region has the DNA TGTGCCAGCAGCCAAGATGGGAGGGGGCGGGATGAGCAGTACTTC. Protein sequence: CASSQDGRGRDEQYF.

This clonotype was counted only a few times. The chain couples TRBV7-9 to TRBJ2-2, with D unclear. The V end was cut by 6 bases, the J end by 1 base, with 9 bases between. Germline CDR1 is SEHNR and CDR2 is FQNEAQ (reference sequence). This CDR3 contains 14 residues. The CDR3 is CASSSSRNTGELFF. CDR3 sequence (DNA): TGTGCCAGCAGTTCGAGCAGGAACACCGGGGAGCTGTTTTTT.

This clonotype was found a few times. Here the CDR3 DNA reads TGTGCCAGCTGGGCCGGGACAGGGATAAGAGAAAAACTGTTTTTT. Translation gives CASWAGTGIREKLFF. The chain uses TRBV27 and TRBJ1-4, with TRBD1 matching 9 bases. With 8 bases clipped from V and 8 bases from J, the junction kept 12 bases outside the gene matches. The germline V gene encodes CDR1 MNHEY and CDR2 SMNVEV (reference sequence). This CDR3 region has 15 residues.

The V and J genes are TRBV6-2 or TRBV6-3 and TRBJ2-1; TRBD2 aligns across 8 bases. J lost 0 bases, V lost 3 bases, and 1 base had no gene match. The germline CDR1 and CDR2 sequences are MNHEY and SVGEGT. CDR3 length: 15 residues. The CDR3 protein is CASSYAGGSYNEQFF. The CDR3 nucleotides are TGTGCCAGCAGTTATGCGGGGGGCTCCTACAATGAGCAGTTCTTC.

This clonotype was seen repeatedly, ten times or more. The chain recombines TRBV6-5 with TRBJ2-6; D tentatively fits TRBD1 or TRBD2 (6 bases each). CDR1 is MNHEY, CDR2 SVGAGI, per germline. The CDR3 is made up of 16 amino acids. V lost 5 bases and J 4 bases, leaving 15 bases between the germline ends. CDR3 loop: CASSTQGGSGANVLTF. For the CDR3, the DNA is TGTGCCAGCAGTACGCAAGGGGGGTCCGGGGCCAACGTCCTGACTTTC.

The chain uses TRBV7-9 and TRBJ2-5; D gene uncertain. The CDR3 is 11 amino acids. Germline lookup yields CDR1 SEHNR and CDR2 FQNEAQ (reference sequence). V dropped 1 base and J dropped 7 bases, with 4 bases sitting between them. This chain's CDR3 is CASSLDGTQYF. The CDR3 bases are TGTGCCAGCAGCTTAGATGGGACCCAGTACTTC. Full variable domain (outside the CDR3, taken from reference TRBV7-9 and TRBJ2-5): DTGVSQNPRHKITKRGQNVTFRCDPISEHNRLYWYRQTLGQGPEFLTYFQNEAQLEKSRLLSDRFSAERPKGSFSTLEIQRTEQGDSAMYLCASSLDGTQYFGPGTRLLVL.

This clonotype was seen repeatedly, ten times or more. This sequence joins TRBV6-1 and TRBJ1-5; TRBD1 agrees at 7 bases. This CDR3 spans 14 amino acids. V lost 6 bases to trimming and J lost 0 bases; unmatched junction nucleotides: 2. The germline V gene encodes CDR1 MNHNS and CDR2 SASEGT. The CDR3 protein is CASSDRDSNQPQHF. The CDR3, as DNA: TGTGCCAGCAGCGACAGGGATAGCAATCAGCCCCAGCATTTT.

This clonotype was seen many times. This rearrangement joins TRBV5-8 to TRBJ2-1; no definite D call. Trimming pared 2 bases from V and 3 bases from J, leaving 15 bases between. Germline values: CDR1 SGHTS, CDR2 YDEGEE. The CDR3 totals 16 residues. CDR3 sequence: CASSLLPAHNYNEQFF. The CDR3 region has the DNA TGTGCCAGCAGCTTATTGCCAGCGCACAACTACAATGAGCAGTTCTTC. The complete variable domain, with remaining parts taken from reference TRBV5-8 and TRBJ2-1, reads EAGVTQSPTHLIKTRGQQATLRCSPISGHTSVYWYQQALGLGLQFLLWYDEGEERNRGNFPPRFSGRQFPNYSSELNVNALELEDSALYLCASSLLPAHNYNEQFFGPGTRLTVL.

The chain has TRBV18 and TRBJ2-1; a weak D match, TRBD2 (5 bases). There are 14 residues in the CDR3. Per the germline V gene, CDR1 is KGHSH and CDR2 is LQKENI. Trimming stripped 0 bases from V and 4 bases from J, with 7 bases between. The CDR3 DNA reads as TGTGCCAGCTCACCACCCTCGGGGTACAATGAGCAGTTCTTC. This gives the protein CASSPPSGYNEQFF.